This T cell receptor (beta chain) was identified during a study of T cell responses to AZD1222 COVID-19 vaccine. Findings and caveats of the study: Unmutated regions of variants are reportedly targeted by nearly half of spike-specific TCRs. Donor demographics were predominantly white British with a female majority; clonal diversity may be underestimated. There were repertoire samples only from the period after the peak T cell response. Baseline serology detected seropositivity in only five or six AZD1222 recipients.

The data were produced by immunoSEQ multiplex PCR, yet TCRdb's version contains in-frame clones alone and is incomplete. The sample has 150,000 to 200,000 clones; 75% to 90% are singletons. In the case of this clone: Its antigen is unidentified.

From germline, CDR1 is SGHDN and CDR2 FVKESK. The CDR3 is 12 amino acids. Between the trimmed V and J ends, which lost 5 bases and 8 bases, there was a span of 12 bases. The source was peripheral blood, collected 28 days after the second dose of the MenACWY control vaccine. The chain carries TRBV14 and TRBJ1-2; D is undetermined. This receptor was obtained from an adult who received the MenACWY meningococcal vaccine as a control. This CDR3 reads CASSALVGGYTF. CDR3 in DNA: TGTGCCAGCAGCGCCCTGGTGGGGGGCTACACCTTC.